This is a list of T cell receptor beta chains from one sample in a study of glioma-infiltrating T cells after dendritic cell vaccination. TCRdb's copy holds only in-frame clones and misses some; the assay was immunoSEQ multiplex PCR. Seen here are roughly 80,000 clones, 80% to 90% observed once, and the top ten hold 3.2%. This sample comprised blood, obtained before dendritic cell vaccination. These receptors were obtained from a human donor with glioblastoma. CDR3s leave out the opening cysteine and the closing phenylalanine or tryptophan.

TRBJ1-1	TRBV7-9	ASSLSGAEAF
TRBJ1-4	TRBV18	ASSPNRGDEKLF
TRBJ1-2	TRBV5-1	ASSPENRVQGYT
TRBJ1-2	TRBV7-9	ASSLPTGSNYGYT
TRBJ2-3	TRBV7-6	ASSLKGKESFPGLGTDTQY
TRBJ1-4	TRBV5-1	ASSSGFSNEKLF
TRBJ1-5	TRBV4-1	ASSLDGRTGGQPQH
TRBJ1-2	TRBV4-2	ASSQGWTGGGYGYT
TRBJ1-1	TRBV5-4	ASSLGGNRGGTEAF
TRBJ2-7	TRBV15	ATSRSSLDEQY
TRBJ2-1	TRBV4-1	ASSQEGLSGGVGNEQF
TRBJ2-2	TRBV5-1	ASRDLRTGNTGELF
TRBJ2-7	TRBV2	ASSADRALEQY
TRBJ1-4	TRBV6-5	ASSQTGINEKLF
TRBJ1-2	TRBV6-1	ASSERRGGYGYT
TRBJ2-7	TRBV5-6	ASSPKGVINEQY
TRBJ2-7	TRBV5-1	ASSYDRASEQY
TRBJ1-5	TRBV10-3	AISEEASNQPQH
TRBJ1-4	TRBV11-2	ASSFGGREKLF
TRBJ1-1	TRBV9	ASSGPVRDSTNTEAF
TRBJ2-7	TRBV19	ASSPTRVAGAYEQY
TRBJ2-1	TRBV9	ASSVGQGAFNEQF
TRBJ2-7	TRBV19	ASTPGTSNYEQY
TRBJ1-2	TRBV19	ASTLGQGLGYT
TRBJ2-4	TRBV6-5	ASSYLGENIQY
TRBJ2-1	TRBV15	ATSRDAGQNEQF
TRBJ2-1	TRBV7-9	ASSLTGARDEQF
TRBJ2-1	TRBV30	AWRTKGGYPNEQF
TRBJ2-7	TRBV19	ASSRRSADEQY
TRBJ2-7	TRBV2	ASRRTSGAYEQY
TRBJ2-2	TRBV27	ASRLHVGGNTGELF
-	TRBV6-1	ASTLFGQPYEQY
TRBJ1-2	TRBV19	ASRADSYYGYT
TRBJ1-1	TRBV4-1	ASSQVEGAEAF
TRBJ1-1	TRBV2	ASTLRAEAF
TRBJ2-5	TRBV7-8	ASSHRLAGGSETQY
TRBJ2-2	TRBV5-4	ASSLEVATYTGELF
TRBJ1-6	TRBV30	AWRGGTSNSPLH
TRBJ2-7	TRBV5-1	ASSLDGTGLYEQY
TRBJ2-7	TRBV4-1	ASSQPPGQGIHEQY
TRBJ1-1	TRBV9	ASSIKSGRGENTEAF
TRBJ2-7	TRBV5-1	ASGHPGASGYEQY
TRBJ2-5	TRBV5-4	ASSLVGVAPSEETQY
TRBJ2-7	TRBV27	ASMTGSYEQY
TRBJ1-2	TRBV19	ASHPGSRGGYT
TRBJ1-5	TRBV4-1	ASSLWSGGFGNQPQH
TRBJ2-1	TRBV6-1	ASTLDRDNEQF
TRBJ2-3	TRBV2	ASSAGGTISVDTQY
TRBJ1-2	TRBV9	ASSAQGDGYT
TRBJ1-2	TRBV11-2	ASSTGVNYGYT
TRBJ2-7	TRBV7-8	ASSPNRMGGHHEQY
TRBJ2-4	TRBV11-3	ASSLGGGPLGDIQY
TRBJ2-1	TRBV7-6	ASSLEQDNEQF
TRBJ1-4	TRBV5-1	ASSSDTTNEKLF